This is a list of T cell receptor beta chains from one sample in a study of regulatory T cells in long-lasting Graves disease. TCRdb called the multiplex PCR reads again in MiXCR, with one record for every CDR3 protein. The sample consists of more than 300,000 distinct CDR3 sequences, roughly 16% of them appearing once. Sequenced here: peripheral blood mononuclear cells (PBMCs), sampled at new diagnosis, from a patient treated with antithyroid drugs. Receptors were obtained from a female donor with Graves disease. Each CDR3 is given with its conserved first and last residue. The order of the fields is D gene, clone size, V gene, CDR3 protein. D genes are given only for firm matches. For some rows the clone size is stated as once, few or many, or as a class when expanded; others skip it.

D: .
size: many
V: TRBV6-5
CDR3: CASSYGRTDYGYTF

D: TRBD1
size: many
V: TRBV6-1
CDR3: CASSDIGQGAEMRRYF

D: .
size: many
V: TRBV15
CDR3: CATSSEKAGREHQPQHF

D: .
size: many
V: TRBV18
CDR3: CASSPSRGSETQYF

D: .
size: many
V: TRBV4-1
CDR3: CASSQLIVQAINEKLFF

D: .
size: .
V: TRBV10-3
CDR3: CAGGGGVQETQYF

D: .
size: .
V: TRBV6-5
CDR3: CASSYTDSGNTIYF

D: TRBD2
size: many
V: TRBV28
CDR3: CASSLVGGGGSYEQYF

D: .
size: many
V: TRBV4-2
CDR3: CASSQEVSARDTQYF

D: .
size: many
V: TRBV2
CDR3: CASYIGGSGNTIYF

D: TRBD2
size: many
V: TRBV7-2
CDR3: CASRAGTSGGVKANNKYNEQFF

D: TRBD2
size: many
V: TRBV6-2/TRBV6-3
CDR3: CASSLGTSGIDYEQYF

D: .
size: few
V: TRBV12-3/TRBV12-4
CDR3: CASSLGIGTNTGELFF

D: .
size: many
V: TRBV30
CDR3: CAWSASYDQPQHF

D: TRBD1
size: few
V: TRBV28
CDR3: CASSPDYRGLGETQYF

D: TRBD2
size: .
V: TRBV9
CDR3: CASSVGASGRANEQFF

D: .
size: .
V: TRBV4-1
CDR3: CASSQEVGILNTEAFF

D: .
size: many
V: TRBV2
CDR3: CASSEVLYGYTF

D: TRBD1
size: .
V: TRBV18
CDR3: CASSPRQGACEQYF

D: .
size: many
V: TRBV7-3
CDR3: CASSTRGGSYNEQFF

D: .
size: many
V: TRBV6-2/TRBV6-3
CDR3: CASSYVPGNEQYF

D: TRBD2
size: few
V: TRBV7-2
CDR3: CASSFGLAGPGKTQYF

D: .
size: many
V: TRBV7-2
CDR3: CASSLFTNEQFF